This entry is about one T cell receptor beta chain. Its antigen remains unidentified. The record originates from a study of T-cell memory formation after mild COVID-19. Study-level background: The two donors had largely donor-specific TCR clusters.

Study-wide results and caveats: Contracting clones localized mainly to CM and EM when CD4+ and mainly to EMRA when CD8+.

The V end lost 1 base, the J end lost 0 bases, and 10 bases lay between the germline ends. Germline V gene sequence: CDR1 SGHDN, CDR2 FVKESK. CDR3 length equals 16 residues. TCRdb analysed the 5' RACE reads with MiXCR anew, one entry per CDR3 protein. The sample has roughly 370,000 distinct CDR3 sequences, 15% to 20% seen once. V gene TRBV14 combines with J gene TRBJ2-1; weak D call: TRBD2 (6 bases). This clonotype was sampled from a man between 18 and 35 years old who had mild COVID-19 (a few samples of this study predate the infection). Cell type and time point are not known. Source material: PBMCs or a T cell subset sorted from them (not recorded which). Here the CDR3 DNA reads TGTGCCAGCAGCCAAGTGTCCGGGAGCTCCTACAATGAGCAGTTCTTC. Residues: CASSQVSGSSYNEQFF.